This T cell receptor beta chain was captured in a study of Tregs in tolerant kidney transplant recipients. Generated by immunoSEQ multiplex PCR, the TCRdb table keeps only in-frame clones and is missing some. Among approximately 15,000 clones listed, 45% to 55% were seen once. CFSE-labeled recipient PBMCs were cultured more than five days with irradiated graft donor PBMCs, then FACS-sorted. Per germline, CDR1 MNHGY and CDR2 SVAAGI. The CDR3 is made up of 12 amino acids. The ends lost 8 bases at V and 3 bases at J; junction bases unmatched: 1. Details on this clone: Its antigen is undetermined.

The chain couples TRBV6-9 to TRBJ2-7; 10 positions agree with TRBD1. The clonotype was recovered from a human patient who received a combined kidney and bone marrow transplant. The sequencing used CD4+ T cells from blood cultured with allogeneic cells, collected before the transplant. The CDR3 nucleotides are TGTGCCAGCCGGGACAGGGGCTACGAGCAGTACTTC. Translated, it gives CASRDRGYEQYF.